The rows below give T cell receptor beta chains drawn from one sample of a study of identical twins. MiXCR was run by TCRdb on the 5' RACE reads, yielding one entry per CDR3 protein. The sample holds approximately 220,000 distinct CDR3 sequences, less than 10% seen once. Sample: memory (CD45RO+) T cells sorted from blood. The receptor set was obtained from a woman aged 18 to 35 in good health. Each CDR3 is given with its conserved first and last residue.

V gene	CDR3 length	J gene	CDR3 protein
TRBV4-3	15	TRBJ1-4	CASSPRTGVNEKLFF
TRBV25-1	13	TRBJ2-2	CASSEGYAGELFF
TRBV15	16	TRBJ2-2	CATTKRGTVNTGELFF
TRBV25-1	17	TRBJ1-2	CASSEAGGSRGIHGYTF
TRBV25-1	12	TRBJ1-2	CASSEAGRGYTF
TRBV7-9	13	TRBJ2-3	CASSSSGSPTQYF
TRBV2	11	TRBJ1-1	CATLRDTQAFF
TRBV10-3	15	TRBJ2-3	CAITEPDFSPDTQYF
TRBV20-1	13	TRBJ2-1	CSAPTRGRHEQFF
TRBV2	14	TRBJ2-5	CASNGQGALETQYF
TRBV6-2/TRBV6-3	13	TRBJ2-5	CASSWTARGTQYF
TRBV3-1	14	TRBJ1-2	CASSQGGGGYGYTF
TRBV7-2	13	TRBJ1-2	CASSPQDFYGYTF
TRBV29-1	10	TRBJ1-1	CSVSRTEAFF
TRBV20-1	19	TRBJ2-5	CSARDNGMSRGPVQETQYF
TRBV4-3	14	TRBJ1-2	CASSQDTIGYGYTF
TRBV20-1	15	TRBJ2-3	CSASERGGSTDTQYF
TRBV5-1	15	TRBJ2-1	CASTLGDYPGDEQFF
TRBV20-1	14	TRBJ2-7	CSASPAQLAYEQYF
TRBV29-1	12	TRBJ2-5	CSVSGGEETQYF
TRBV20-1	12	TRBJ2-7	CSARDSSPEQYF
TRBV4-2	16	TRBJ2-1	CASSQEGGRTYNEQFF
TRBV13	15	TRBJ2-7	CASSRQGPLNYEQYF
TRBV11-1	15	TRBJ2-1	CASSPWTSGGNEQFF
TRBV7-9	15	TRBJ1-1	CASSLPGWKNTEAFF
TRBV5-1	14	TRBJ1-4	CASSLVGSNEKLFF
TRBV5-1	17	TRBJ1-1	CASSLADRANMNTEAFF
TRBV20-1	11	TRBJ2-1	CSARDAAGQFF